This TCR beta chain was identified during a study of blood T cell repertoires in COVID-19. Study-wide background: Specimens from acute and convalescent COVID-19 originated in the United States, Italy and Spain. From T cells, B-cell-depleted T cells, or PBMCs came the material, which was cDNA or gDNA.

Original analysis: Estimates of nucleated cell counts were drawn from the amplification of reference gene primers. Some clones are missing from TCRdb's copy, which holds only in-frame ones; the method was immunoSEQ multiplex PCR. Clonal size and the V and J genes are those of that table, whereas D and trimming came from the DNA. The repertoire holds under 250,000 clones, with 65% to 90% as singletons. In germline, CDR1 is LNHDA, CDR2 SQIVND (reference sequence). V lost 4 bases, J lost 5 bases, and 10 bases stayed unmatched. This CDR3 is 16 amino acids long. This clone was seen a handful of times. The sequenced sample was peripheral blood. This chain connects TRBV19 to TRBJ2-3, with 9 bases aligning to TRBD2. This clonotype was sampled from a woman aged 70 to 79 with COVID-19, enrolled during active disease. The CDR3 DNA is TGTGCCAGTAGTACTAGCGGGATATTCTGGGGAGATACGCAGTATTTT. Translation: CASSTSGIFWGDTQYF.